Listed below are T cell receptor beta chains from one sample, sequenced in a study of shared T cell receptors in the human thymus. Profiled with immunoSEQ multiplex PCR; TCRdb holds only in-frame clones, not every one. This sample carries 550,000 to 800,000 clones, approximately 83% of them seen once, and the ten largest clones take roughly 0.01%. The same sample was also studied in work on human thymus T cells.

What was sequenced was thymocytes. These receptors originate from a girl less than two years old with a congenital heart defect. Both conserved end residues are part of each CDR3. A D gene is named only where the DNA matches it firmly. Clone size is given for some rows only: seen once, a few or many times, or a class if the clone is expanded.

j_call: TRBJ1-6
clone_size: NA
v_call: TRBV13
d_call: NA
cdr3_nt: TGTGCCAGCAGGAAGTTAGGGGTAATTCCCAATTCACCCCTCCACTTT
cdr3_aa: CASRKLGVIPNSPLHF

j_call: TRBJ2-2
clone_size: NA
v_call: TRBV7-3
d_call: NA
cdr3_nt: TGTGCCAGCAGCCCAGGACAAAGCGGGGAGCTGTTTTTT
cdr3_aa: CASSPGQSGELFF

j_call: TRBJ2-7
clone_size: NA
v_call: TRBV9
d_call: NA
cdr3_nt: TGTGCCAGCAGCGCCAACAGGGAAAACGAGCAGTACTTC
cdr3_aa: CASSANRENEQYF

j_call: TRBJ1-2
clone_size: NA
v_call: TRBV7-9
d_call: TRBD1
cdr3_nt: TGTGCCAGCAGCTTAGGCCCCGGGACAGGGGGCGCGTACTATGGCTACACCTTC
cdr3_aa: CASSLGPGTGGAYYGYTF

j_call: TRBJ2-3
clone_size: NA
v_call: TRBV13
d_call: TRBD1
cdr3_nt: TGTGCCAGCAGCTTAGGGGGGGACAGGGCGAGGGCAGATACGCAGTATTTT
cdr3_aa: CASSLGGDRARADTQYF

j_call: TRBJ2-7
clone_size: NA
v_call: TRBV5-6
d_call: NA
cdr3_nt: TGTGCCAGCAGCCGCCCCAGGAGGGATCACCACTACGAGCAGTACTTC
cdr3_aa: CASSRPRRDHHYEQYF

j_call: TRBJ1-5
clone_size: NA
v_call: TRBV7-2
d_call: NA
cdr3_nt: TGTGCCAGCAGTTTTAGCGGCAATCAGCCCCAGCATTTT
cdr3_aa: CASSFSGNQPQHF

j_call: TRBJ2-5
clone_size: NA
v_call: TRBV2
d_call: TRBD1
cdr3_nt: TGTGCCAGCACCGTGACAGGGAGTAGGCAGTACTTC
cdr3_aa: CASTVTGSRQYF

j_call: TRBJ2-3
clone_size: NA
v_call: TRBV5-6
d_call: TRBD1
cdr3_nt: TGTGCCAGCAGCTCGTCCCGGGACAGGGGGGGCAGCACAGATACGCAGTATTTT
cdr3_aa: CASSSSRDRGGSTDTQYF

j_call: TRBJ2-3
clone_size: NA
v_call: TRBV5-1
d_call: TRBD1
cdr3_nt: TGCGCCAGCAGCGACTGGACAGGGATGCGAGATACGCAGTATTTT
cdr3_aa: CASSDWTGMRDTQYF

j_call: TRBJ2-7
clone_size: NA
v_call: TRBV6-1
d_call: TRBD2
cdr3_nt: TGTGCCAGCAGTGATCAGTGTACTAGCGGTTACGAGCAGTACTTC
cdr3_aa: CASSDQCTSGYEQYF

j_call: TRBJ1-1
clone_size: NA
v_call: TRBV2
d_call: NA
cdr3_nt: TGTGCCAGCGGCTCCGAGAGGCAGGGCGGGGACACTGAAGCTTTCTTT
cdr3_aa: CASGSERQGGDTEAFF

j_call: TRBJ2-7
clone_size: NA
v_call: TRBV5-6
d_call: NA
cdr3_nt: TGTGCCAGCAGCTCTTTCTACAGGGTGAAGACCTACGAGCAGTACTTC
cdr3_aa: CASSSFYRVKTYEQYF

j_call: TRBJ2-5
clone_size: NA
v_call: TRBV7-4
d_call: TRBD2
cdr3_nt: TGTGCCAGCCGACCAGCGGGGGCCGGTGTCGAGACCCAGTACTTC
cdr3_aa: CASRPAGAGVETQYF

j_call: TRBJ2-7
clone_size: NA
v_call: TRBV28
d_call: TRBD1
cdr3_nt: TGTGCCAGCAGTGACTGCATACAACCGGGACAGGGGTGTAACGAGCAGTACTTC
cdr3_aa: CASSDCIQPGQGCNEQYF

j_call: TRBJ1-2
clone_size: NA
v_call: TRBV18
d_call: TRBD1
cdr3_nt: TGTGCCAGCTCACCACAGGCTACAGGGGAATACGGCTACACCTTC
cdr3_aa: CASSPQATGEYGYTF

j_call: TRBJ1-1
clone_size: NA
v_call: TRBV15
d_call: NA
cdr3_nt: TGTGCCACCAGCAGAGTGGCAGGGTATCCGAAAGCTGAGAGGACTGAAGCTTTCTTT
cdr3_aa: CATSRVAGYPKAERTEAFF

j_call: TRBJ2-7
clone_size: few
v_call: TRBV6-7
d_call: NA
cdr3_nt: TGTGCCAGCAGTTACCGACGACTGACCTACGAGCAGTACTTC
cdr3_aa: CASSYRRLTYEQYF

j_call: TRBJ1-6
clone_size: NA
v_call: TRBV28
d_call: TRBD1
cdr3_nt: TGTGCCAGCACCAGGTTAGGGACAGGGGTGAATTCACCCCTCCACTTT
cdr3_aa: CASTRLGTGVNSPLHF

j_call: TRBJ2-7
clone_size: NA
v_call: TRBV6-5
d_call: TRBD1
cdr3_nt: TGTGCCAGCAGTACCCCGGGACAGGACTCCTACGAGCAGTACTTC
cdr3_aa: CASSTPGQDSYEQYF

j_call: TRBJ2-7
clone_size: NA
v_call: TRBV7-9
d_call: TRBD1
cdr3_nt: TGTGCCAGCAGCTTAGCTTACTTGACAGGGGCGGACGAGCAGTACTTC
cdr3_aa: CASSLAYLTGADEQYF

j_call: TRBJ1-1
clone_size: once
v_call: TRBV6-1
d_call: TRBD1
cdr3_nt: TGTGCCAGCAGTCCACGGGACAGGGGGGCTGAAGCTTTCTTT
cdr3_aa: CASSPRDRGAEAFF

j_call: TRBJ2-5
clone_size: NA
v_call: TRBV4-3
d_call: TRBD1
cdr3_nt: TGCGCCAGCAGCCACAACACTTGGGACAGCCAAGAGACCCAGTACTTC
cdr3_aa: CASSHNTWDSQETQYF

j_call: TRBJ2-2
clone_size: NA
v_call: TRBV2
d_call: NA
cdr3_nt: TGTGCCAGCAGTGATAGGGGGGGCTATAACGGGGAGCTGTTTTTT
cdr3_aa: CASSDRGGYNGELFF

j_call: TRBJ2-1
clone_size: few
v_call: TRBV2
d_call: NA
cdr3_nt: TGTGCCAGCACCAAAAGATCGTGGGGGGTACACACCAATGAGCAGTTCTTC
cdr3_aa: CASTKRSWGVHTNEQFF

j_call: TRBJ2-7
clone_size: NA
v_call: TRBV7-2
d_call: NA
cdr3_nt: TGTGCCAGCACGCAAAACAGGGTTATCTACGAGCAGTACTTC
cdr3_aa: CASTQNRVIYEQYF

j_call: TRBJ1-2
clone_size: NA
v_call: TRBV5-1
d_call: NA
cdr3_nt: TGCGCCAGCTCGAGGTCTAGACAGAGCTATGGCTACACCTTC
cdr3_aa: CASSRSRQSYGYTF

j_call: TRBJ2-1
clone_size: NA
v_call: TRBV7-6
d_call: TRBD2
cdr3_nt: TGTGCCAGCAGCTTAGGGGGATGGACTAGCGGGGGATCGAGCTTCAATGAGCAGTTCTTC
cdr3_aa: CASSLGGWTSGGSSFNEQFF

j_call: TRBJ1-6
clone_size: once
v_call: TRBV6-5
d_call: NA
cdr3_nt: TGTGCCAGCAGTTACGGGCTCCCGTCACCCCTCCACTTT
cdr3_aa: CASSYGLPSPLHF

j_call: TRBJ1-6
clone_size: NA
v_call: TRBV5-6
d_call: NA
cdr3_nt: TGTGCCAGCAGCAACCCCCCGGGACAACTGGGCTCACCCCTCCACTTT
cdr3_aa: CASSNPPGQLGSPLHF

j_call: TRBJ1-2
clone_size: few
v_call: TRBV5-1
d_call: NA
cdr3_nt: TGCGCCAGCAGTCCCAGACGGCGGGGCTACACCTTC
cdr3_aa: CASSPRRRGYTF

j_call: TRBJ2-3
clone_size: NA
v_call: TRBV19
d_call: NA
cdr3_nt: TGTGCCAGTAGTATAGATCGGACGAAGGGGGAAGTCAGCACAGATACGCAGTATTTT
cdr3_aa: CASSIDRTKGEVSTDTQYF

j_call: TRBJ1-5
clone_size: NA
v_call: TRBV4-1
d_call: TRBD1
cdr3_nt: TGCGCCAGCAGCCAAGAGGGACAGCTAAGCAATCAGCCCCAGCATTTT
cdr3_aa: CASSQEGQLSNQPQHF

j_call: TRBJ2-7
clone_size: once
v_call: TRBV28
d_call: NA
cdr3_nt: TGTGCCAGCAGTTTCGTGCGCGGGGATCCCTACGAGCAGTACTTC
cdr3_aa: CASSFVRGDPYEQYF

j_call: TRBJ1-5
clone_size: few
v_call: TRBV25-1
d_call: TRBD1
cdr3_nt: TGTGCCAGCAGTGAAGGAATGGACAGGTACAATCAGCCCCAGCATTTT
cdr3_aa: CASSEGMDRYNQPQHF

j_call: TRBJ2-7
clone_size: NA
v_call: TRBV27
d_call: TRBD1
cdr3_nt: TGTGCCAGCAGTTCTCCCGGGACAGGGTTAGGCTACGAGCAGTACTTC
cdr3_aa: CASSSPGTGLGYEQYF

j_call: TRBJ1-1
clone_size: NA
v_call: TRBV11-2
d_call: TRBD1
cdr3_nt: TGTGCCAGCAGCCAAGGGGCAGGGGGCCACACTGAAGCTTTCTTT
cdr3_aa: CASSQGAGGHTEAFF

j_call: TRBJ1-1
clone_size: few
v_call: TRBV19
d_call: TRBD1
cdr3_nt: TGTGCCAGTAGTATAGATCCAGGACAGGGTAGGGGAGGAAAAGCTTTCTTT
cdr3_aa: CASSIDPGQGRGGKAFF

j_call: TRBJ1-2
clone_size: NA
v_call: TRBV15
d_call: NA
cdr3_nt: TGTGCCACCAGCAGAGATGGCCGCGGGGAGGGAGATGGCTACACCTTC
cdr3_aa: CATSRDGRGEGDGYTF

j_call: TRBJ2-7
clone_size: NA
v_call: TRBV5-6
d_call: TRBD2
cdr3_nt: TGTGCCAGCAGCTTGAACCAGACTAGCGGGGGGTACGAGCAGTATTTC
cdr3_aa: CASSLNQTSGGYEQYF

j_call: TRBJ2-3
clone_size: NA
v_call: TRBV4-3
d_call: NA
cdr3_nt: TGCGCCAGCAGCCAAGTCACGCTTGGAGAGAGCACAGATACGCAGTATTTT
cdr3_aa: CASSQVTLGESTDTQYF